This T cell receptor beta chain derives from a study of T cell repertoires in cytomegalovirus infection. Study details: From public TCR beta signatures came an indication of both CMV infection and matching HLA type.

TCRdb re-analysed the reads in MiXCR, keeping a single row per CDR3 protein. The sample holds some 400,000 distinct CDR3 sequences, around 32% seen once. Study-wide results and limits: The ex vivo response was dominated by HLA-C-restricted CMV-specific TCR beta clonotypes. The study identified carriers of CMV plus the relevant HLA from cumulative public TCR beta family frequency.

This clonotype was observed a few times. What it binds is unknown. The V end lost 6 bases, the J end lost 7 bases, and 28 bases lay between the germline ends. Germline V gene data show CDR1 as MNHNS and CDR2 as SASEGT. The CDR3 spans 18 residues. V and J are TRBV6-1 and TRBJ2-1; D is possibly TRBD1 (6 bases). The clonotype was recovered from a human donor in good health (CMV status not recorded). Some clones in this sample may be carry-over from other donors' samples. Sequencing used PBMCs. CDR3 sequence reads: CASRAYPTGRSYRNEQFF. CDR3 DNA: TGTGCCAGCAGGGCTTATCCAACAGGGAGAAGTTATCGGAATGAGCAGTTCTTC.